The next 9 T cell receptor beta chains were all read from a single sample in a study of HIV-infected patients and healthy controls. Alpha and beta constant-region primers primed reverse transcription of about 500 ng RNA. Separate chain-specific third strand synthesis with multiplexing indices produced the alpha and beta libraries. Using its own MiXCR run on the 5' RACE reads, TCRdb lists one record per CDR3 protein. The data show about 13,000 distinct CDR3 sequences, roughly 10% seen once. Whole blood was used without fractionation, so all unsorted peripheral T cells were included. Input material: blood. The origin of the receptors is an adult in good health.

This clonotype came up many times. V and J are TRBV3-1 and TRBJ2-5, with D perhaps matching TRBD1 or TRBD2 (5 bases each). Trimming took off 0 bases at V and 5 bases at J, with 13 bases between the two ends. This CDR3 region has 15 residues. Germline CDR1 is LGHDT and CDR2 is YNNKEL (reference sequence). CDR3 protein: CASSQDLTGTETQYF. The CDR3 DNA follows: TGTGCCAGCAGCCAAGATTTGACGGGGACGGAGACCCAGTACTTC.

Relative to its sample, this clonotype is medium-sized (0.01 to 0.1%). The chain is built from TRBV10-3 and TRBJ2-7; a weak D match, TRBD1 (6 bases). Germline V gives CDR1 ENHRY, CDR2 SYGVKD. The CDR3 covers 14 residues. Trimming pared 6 bases from V and 4 bases from J, leaving 16 bases between. Here the CDR3 DNA reads TGTGCCATCAGCCCTGCTACAGGGAAGTACGAGCAGTACTTC. Protein sequence: CAISPATGKYEQYF.

This clonotype is deemed medium-sized. The chain combines TRBV29-1 with TRBJ1-1; D unresolved. V lost 3 bases and J lost 3, with 5 bases in between. The germline gives CDR1 SQVTM, CDR2 ANQGSEA. The CDR3 extends over 11 amino acids. As DNA, the CDR3 is TGCAGCGTTGAGACGGACACTGAAGCTTTCTTT. Protein sequence: CSVETDTEAFF.

The chain combines TRBV27 with TRBJ2-7; D is possibly TRBD1 or TRBD2 (5 bases each). Deletions cut 0 bases from V and 0 bases from J, with 9 bases between. The CDR3 runs 15 residues. Germline CDR1 MNHEY, CDR2 SMNVEV (reference sequence). The CDR3 sequence: CASSLSGEISYEQYF. CDR3 coding DNA: TGTGCCAGCAGTTTATCGGGGGAGATCTCCTACGAGCAGTACTTC.

The rearrangement links TRBV6-5 to TRBJ2-7; D gene ambiguous. The V end lost 0 bases, the J end lost 0 bases, and 6 bases lay between the germline ends. CDR1 is MNHEY and CDR2 is SVGAGI in the germline V gene. This CDR3 region has 14 residues. For the CDR3, the DNA is TGTGCCAGCAGTTACTCGACCAGCTCCTACGAGCAGTACTTC. It codes for CASSYSTSSYEQYF.

This clonotype was seen many times. The chain is built from TRBV29-1 and TRBJ2-7, with D perhaps matching TRBD2 (6 bases). The CDR3 totals 14 residues. Germline CDR1 reads SQVTM; CDR2 reads ANQGSEA. Trimming removed 6 bases from V and 0 bases from J, with 15 bases in between. CDR3 coding DNA: TGCAGCGTGGCCGGCGGAGGGAGCTCCTACGAGCAGTACTTC. Amino acids: CSVAGGGSSYEQYF.

The chain couples TRBV28 to TRBJ1-1; D unclear. With 3 bases removed from V and 4 bases from J, the gap between germline ends came to 9 bases. The CDR3 totals 13 residues. Germline V gene data show CDR1 as MDHEN and CDR2 as SYDVKM. CDR3 in amino acids: CASSFGKITEAFF. The CDR3 DNA is TGTGCCAGCAGTTTCGGGAAAATCACTGAAGCTTTCTTT.

This clonotype was seen many times. V and J are TRBV5-6 and TRBJ2-1; 10 bases line up with TRBD2. Germline CDR1 is SGHDT and CDR2 is YYEEEE. The length of the CDR3 is 15 residues. The V and J ends lost 0 bases and 10 bases, in that order; junction bases with no gene match: 7. The DNA of the CDR3 is TGTGCCAGCAGCTTGGGGTCTAGCGGGAGAGGGGAGCAGTTCTTC. Residues: CASSLGSSGRGEQFF. The variable domain in full, with the rest retrieved from reference TRBV5-6 and TRBJ2-1, is DAGVTQSPTHLIKTRGQQVTLRCSPKSGHDTVSWYQQALGQGPQFIFQYYEEEERQRGNFPDRFSGHQFPNYSSELNVNALLLGDSALYLCASSLGSSGRGEQFFGPGTRLTVL.

Many counts were recorded for this clonotype. This chain uses TRBV4-1 with TRBJ2-1; the D gene could be TRBD1 or TRBD2 (5 bases each). CDR3 length: 17 amino acids. V was clipped by 3 bases and J by 5 bases, with 20 bases between them. Germline CDR1 reads MGHRA; CDR2 reads YSYEKL. The CDR3 DNA reads TGCGCCAGCAGCCACCCGAATCGAGGGGTACCGGACAATGAGCAGTTCTTC. It specifies CASSHPNRGVPDNEQFF.